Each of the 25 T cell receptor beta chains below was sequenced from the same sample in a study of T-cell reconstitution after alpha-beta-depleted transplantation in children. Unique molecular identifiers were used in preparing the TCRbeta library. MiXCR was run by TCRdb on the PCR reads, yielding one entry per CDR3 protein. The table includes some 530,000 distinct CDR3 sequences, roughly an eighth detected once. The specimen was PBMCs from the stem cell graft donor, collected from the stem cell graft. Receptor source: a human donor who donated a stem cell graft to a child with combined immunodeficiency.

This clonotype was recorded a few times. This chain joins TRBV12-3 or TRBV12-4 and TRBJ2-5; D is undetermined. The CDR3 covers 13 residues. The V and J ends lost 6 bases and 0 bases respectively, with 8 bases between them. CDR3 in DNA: TGTGCCAGCAGGTACAGCTACCAAGAGACCCAGTACTTC. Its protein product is CASRYSYQETQYF.

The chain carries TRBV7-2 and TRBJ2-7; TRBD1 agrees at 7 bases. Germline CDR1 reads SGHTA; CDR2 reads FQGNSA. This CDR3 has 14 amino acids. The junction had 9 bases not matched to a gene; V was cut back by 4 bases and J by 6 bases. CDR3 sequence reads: CASSYFGTESEQYF. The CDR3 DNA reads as TGTGCCAGCAGCTACTTCGGGACAGAAAGCGAGCAGTACTTC.

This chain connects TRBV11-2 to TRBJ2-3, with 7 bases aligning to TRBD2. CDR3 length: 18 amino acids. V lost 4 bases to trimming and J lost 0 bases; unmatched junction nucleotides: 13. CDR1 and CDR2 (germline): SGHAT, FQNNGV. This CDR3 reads CASSYPPLLAASTDTQYF. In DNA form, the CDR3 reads TGTGCCAGCAGCTACCCCCCACTCCTAGCGGCTAGCACAGATACGCAGTATTTT.

The CDR3 sequence is CASKAGHTEAFF. In DNA, the CDR3 is TGTGCCAGCAAAGCCGGGCACACTGAAGCTTTCTTT. The V call is TRBV27, the J call TRBJ1-1; D unresolved. The germline V gene encodes CDR1 MNHEY and CDR2 SMNVEV (reference sequence). This CDR3 has 12 residues. Trimming removed 7 bases from V and 3 bases from J, with 9 bases in between.

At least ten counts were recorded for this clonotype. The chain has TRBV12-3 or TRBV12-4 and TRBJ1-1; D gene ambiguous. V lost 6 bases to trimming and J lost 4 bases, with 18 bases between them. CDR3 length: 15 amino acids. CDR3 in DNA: TGTGCCAGCAGCCTCCCACGGGGTGGTGTCACTGAAGCTTTCTTT. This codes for CASSLPRGGVTEAFF.

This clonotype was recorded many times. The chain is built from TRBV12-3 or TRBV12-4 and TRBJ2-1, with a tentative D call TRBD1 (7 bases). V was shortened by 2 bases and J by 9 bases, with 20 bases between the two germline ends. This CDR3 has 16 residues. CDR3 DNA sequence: TGTGCCAGCAGTTTACTTTGGGGCCAGGGGGAGGCTGAGCAGTTCTTC. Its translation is CASSLLWGQGEAEQFF.

CDR3: CASSLFAYEQYF. The CDR3 DNA reads as TGCGCCAGCAGCTTGTTCGCCTACGAGCAGTACTTC. The chain links TRBV5-1 to TRBJ2-7, with no clear D. With 1 base removed from V and 2 bases from J, the gap between germline ends came to 4 bases. This CDR3 has 12 residues. Germline V lookup: CDR1 SGHRS, CDR2 YFSETQ.

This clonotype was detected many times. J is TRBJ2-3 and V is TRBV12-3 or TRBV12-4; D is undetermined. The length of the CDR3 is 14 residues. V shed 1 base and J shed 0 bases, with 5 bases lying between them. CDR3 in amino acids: CASSLVFSTDTQYF. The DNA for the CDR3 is TGTGCCAGCAGTTTAGTATTCAGCACAGATACGCAGTATTTT.

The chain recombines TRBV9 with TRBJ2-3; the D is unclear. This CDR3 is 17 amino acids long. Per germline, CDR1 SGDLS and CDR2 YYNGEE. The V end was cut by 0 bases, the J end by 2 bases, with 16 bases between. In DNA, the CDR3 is TGTGCCAGCAGCGTAGAGGGTAGGGAAACGGCCACAGATACGCAGTATTTT. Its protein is CASSVEGRETATDTQYF.

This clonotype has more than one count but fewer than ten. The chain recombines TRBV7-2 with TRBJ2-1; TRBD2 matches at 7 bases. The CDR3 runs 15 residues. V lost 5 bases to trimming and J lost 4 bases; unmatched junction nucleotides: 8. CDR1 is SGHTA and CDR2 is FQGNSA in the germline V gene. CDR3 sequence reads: CASSQRASGYNEQFF. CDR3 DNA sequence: TGTGCCAGCAGCCAACGGGCTAGCGGATACAATGAGCAGTTCTTC.

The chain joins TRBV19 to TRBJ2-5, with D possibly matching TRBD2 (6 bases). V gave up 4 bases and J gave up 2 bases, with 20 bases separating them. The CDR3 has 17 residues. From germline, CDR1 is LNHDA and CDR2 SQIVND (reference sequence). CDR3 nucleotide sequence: TGTGCCAGTAGTAGGGGACTCAACCGCAAAATTCAAGAGACCCAGTACTTC. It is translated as CASSRGLNRKIQETQYF.

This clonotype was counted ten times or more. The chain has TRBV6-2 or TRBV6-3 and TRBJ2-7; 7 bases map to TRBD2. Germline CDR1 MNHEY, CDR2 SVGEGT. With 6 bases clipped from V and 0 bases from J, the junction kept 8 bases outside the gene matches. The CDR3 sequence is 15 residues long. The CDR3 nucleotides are TGTGCCAGCAGCTCCGGGAGGAGGAGCTCCTACGAGCAGTACTTC. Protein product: CASSSGRRSSYEQYF.

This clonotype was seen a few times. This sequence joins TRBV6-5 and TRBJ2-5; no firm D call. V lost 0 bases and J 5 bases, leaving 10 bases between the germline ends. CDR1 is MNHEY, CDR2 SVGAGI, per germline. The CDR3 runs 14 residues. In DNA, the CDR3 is TGTGCCAGCAGTTACTCTCGACTCGCGGAGACCCAGTACTTC. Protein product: CASSYSRLAETQYF.

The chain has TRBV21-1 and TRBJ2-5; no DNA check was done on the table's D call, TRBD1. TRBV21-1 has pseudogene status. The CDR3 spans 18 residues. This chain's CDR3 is CASSKGGTDRGFQETQYF. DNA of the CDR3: TGTGCCAGCAGCAAAGGGGGGACTGACAGGGGATTCCAAGAGACCCAGTACTTC.

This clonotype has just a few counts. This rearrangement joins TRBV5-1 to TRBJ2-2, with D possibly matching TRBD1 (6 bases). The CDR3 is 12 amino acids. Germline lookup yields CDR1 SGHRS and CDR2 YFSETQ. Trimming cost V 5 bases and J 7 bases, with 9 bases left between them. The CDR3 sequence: CASRMTGGELFF. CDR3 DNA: TGCGCCAGCAGAATGACAGGCGGGGAGCTGTTTTTT.

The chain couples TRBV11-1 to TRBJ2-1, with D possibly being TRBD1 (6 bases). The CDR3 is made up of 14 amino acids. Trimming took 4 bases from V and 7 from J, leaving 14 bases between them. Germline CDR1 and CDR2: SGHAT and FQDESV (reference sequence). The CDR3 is CASSSRPRGNEQFF. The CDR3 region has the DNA TGTGCCAGCAGCTCCCGCCCTAGGGGGAATGAGCAGTTCTTC.

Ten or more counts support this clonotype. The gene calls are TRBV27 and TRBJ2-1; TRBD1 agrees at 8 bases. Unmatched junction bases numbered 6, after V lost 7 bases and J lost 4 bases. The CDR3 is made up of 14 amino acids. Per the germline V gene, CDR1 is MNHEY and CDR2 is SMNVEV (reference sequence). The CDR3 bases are TGTGCCAGCACCACAGGGGGTCAGTACAATGAGCAGTTCTTC. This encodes CASTTGGQYNEQFF.

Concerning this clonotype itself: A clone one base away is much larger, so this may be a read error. CDR3: CATSLGLGQETQYF. The CDR3 coding sequence is TGTGCCACCAGCTTAGGGTTAGGTCAAGAGACCCAGTACTTC. The chain couples TRBV7-9 to TRBJ2-5; D gene uncertain. The CDR3 covers 14 residues. Germline V gene data show CDR1 as SEHNR and CDR2 as FQNEAQ (reference sequence).

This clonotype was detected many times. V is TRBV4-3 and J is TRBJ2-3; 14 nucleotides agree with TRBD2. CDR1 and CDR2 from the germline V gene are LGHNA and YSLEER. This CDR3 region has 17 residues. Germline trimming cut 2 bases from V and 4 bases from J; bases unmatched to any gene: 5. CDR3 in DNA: TGCGCCAGCAGCCAATACCTGGGACTAGCGGGAGCAGATACGCAGTATTTT. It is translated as CASSQYLGLAGADTQYF.

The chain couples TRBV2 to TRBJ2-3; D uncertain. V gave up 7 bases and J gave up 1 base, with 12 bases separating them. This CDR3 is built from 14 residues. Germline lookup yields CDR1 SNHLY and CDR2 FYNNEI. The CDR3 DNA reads TGTGCCAGCAACTTAGGATTTGGCACAGATACGCAGTATTTT. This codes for CASNLGFGTDTQYF.

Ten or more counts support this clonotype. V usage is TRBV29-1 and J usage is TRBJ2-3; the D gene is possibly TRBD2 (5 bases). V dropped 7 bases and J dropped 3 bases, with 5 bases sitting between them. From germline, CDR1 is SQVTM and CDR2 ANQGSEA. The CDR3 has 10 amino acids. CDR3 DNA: TGCAGCGCGGGGACAGATACGCAGTATTTT. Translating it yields CSAGTDTQYF.

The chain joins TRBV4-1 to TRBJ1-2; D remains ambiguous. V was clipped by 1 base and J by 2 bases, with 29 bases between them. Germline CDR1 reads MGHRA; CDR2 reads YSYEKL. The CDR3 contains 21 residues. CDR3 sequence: CASSQGAFTRPPADSNYGYTF. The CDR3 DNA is TGCGCCAGCAGCCAAGGCGCCTTCACACGGCCGCCAGCCGACTCAAACTATGGCTACACCTTC.

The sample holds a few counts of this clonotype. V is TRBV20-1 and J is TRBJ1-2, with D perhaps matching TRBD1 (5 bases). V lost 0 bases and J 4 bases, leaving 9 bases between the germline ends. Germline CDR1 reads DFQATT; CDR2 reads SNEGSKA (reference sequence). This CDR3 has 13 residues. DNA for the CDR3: TGCAGTGCTAGAGATGTCAGGGTCTATGGCTACACCTTC. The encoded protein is CSARDVRVYGYTF.

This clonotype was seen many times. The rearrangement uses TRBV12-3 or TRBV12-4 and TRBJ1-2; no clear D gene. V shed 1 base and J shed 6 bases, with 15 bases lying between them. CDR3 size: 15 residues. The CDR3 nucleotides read TGTGCCAGCAGTTTAGGGCCGTTGCAGTCGGATGGCTACACCTTC. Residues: CASSLGPLQSDGYTF.

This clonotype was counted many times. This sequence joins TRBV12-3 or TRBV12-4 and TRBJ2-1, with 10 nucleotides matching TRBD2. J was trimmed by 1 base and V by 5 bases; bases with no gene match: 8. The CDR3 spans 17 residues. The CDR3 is CASSRRWTSGSYNEQFF. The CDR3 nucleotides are TGTGCCAGCAGTCGCCGGTGGACTAGCGGATCCTACAATGAGCAGTTCTTC.